A selection of T cell receptor beta chains follows, all from one sample in a study of cytomegalovirus exposure and HLA in healthy donors. Assay: immunoSEQ multiplex PCR; the TCRdb copy retains only in-frame clones and omits some. The profile shows 150,000 to 200,000 clones, approximately 76% of them singletons. The sample taken for sequencing was PBMCs. These receptor sequences come from a female donor in good health and CMV-seronegative. Both conserved end residues are part of each CDR3. Fields, in order: V gene, J gene, CDR3 length, D gene, clone size, CDR3 DNA, CDR3 protein. D genes are given only for firm matches. Size is omitted from some rows. Given values are once, few, many or a class for expanded clones.

TRBV28	TRBJ2-1	15	NA	NA	TGTGCCAGCAGCCGCGGAGTCTGGAACTACAATGAGCAGTTCTTC	CASSRGVWNYNEQFF
TRBV6-6	TRBJ2-5	16	TRBD2	NA	TGTGCCAGCACCGGACTAGCGGGAAGGGTATTAGAGACCCAGTACTTC	CASTGLAGRVLETQYF
TRBV28	TRBJ2-7	14	TRBD2	NA	TGTGCCATCCAGAGCGGGAGGGTTGTCCACGAGCAGTACTTC	CAIQSGRVVHEQYF
TRBV18	TRBJ2-7	13	NA	NA	TGTGCCAGCTCACCCGTGGCAGGCCACGAGCAGTACTTC	CASSPVAGHEQYF
TRBV7-2	TRBJ2-7	16	TRBD2	NA	TGTGCCAGCAGCTTAGGGCAGCGGGGGGGAGGCTACGAGCAGTACTTC	CASSLGQRGGGYEQYF
TRBV27	TRBJ2-7	16	TRBD1	NA	TGTGCCAGCAGTTTGTTAACCACGGGGGGACAGGGGGAGCAGTACTTC	CASSLLTTGGQGEQYF
TRBV7-2	TRBJ2-2	15	NA	NA	TGTGCCAGCAGACTTGACAGAGCGAACACCGGGGAGCTGTTTTTT	CASRLDRANTGELFF
TRBV7-6	TRBJ2-7	16	TRBD1	NA	TGTGCCAGCAGCTCTTCCGGGACAGCGAACTCCTACGAGCAGTACTTC	CASSSSGTANSYEQYF
TRBV30	TRBJ1-4	13	NA	NA	TGTGCAAGAGAAAGTATGGGGCACGAAAAACTGTTTTTT	CARESMGHEKLFF
TRBV19	TRBJ1-5	14	TRBD1	NA	TGTGCCACAGGGGCTGGACAGGGCAATCAGCCCCAGCATTTT	CATGAGQGNQPQHF
TRBV10-3	TRBJ1-1	14	TRBD1	NA	TGTGCCATCAGTGTTTACAGGGGGGACACTGAAGCTTTCTTT	CAISVYRGDTEAFF
TRBV7-8	TRBJ1-4	15	TRBD1	NA	TGTGCCAGCAGCGCATGGGACAGGGGAATTGAAAAACTGTTTTTT	CASSAWDRGIEKLFF
TRBV10-3	TRBJ1-2	14	NA	NA	TGTGCCATCAGTGGGGTGAGAGGGAGTGGGGGCTACACCTTC	CAISGVRGSGGYTF
TRBV5-1	TRBJ1-4	14	TRBD1	NA	TGCGCCAGCAGATTTACGGGACAGGGAGAAAAACTGTTTTTT	CASRFTGQGEKLFF
TRBV7-3	TRBJ2-7	13	NA	few	TGTGCCAGCAGCTTAACCGGCGGCTACGAGCAGTACTTC	CASSLTGGYEQYF
TRBV25-1	TRBJ1-1	17	NA	NA	TGTGCCAGCAGTGAATGGGGGGGGGCCCACTCGAACACTGAAGCTTTCTTT	CASSEWGGAHSNTEAFF
TRBV19	TRBJ2-7	15	TRBD1	NA	TGTGCCAGTAGGACAAGGGCAGGGGGTACCTACGAGCAGTACTTC	CASRTRAGGTYEQYF
TRBV7-3	TRBJ2-3	14	NA	NA	TGTGCCAGCAGCTCACGGGAGCCCACAGATACGCAGTATTTT	CASSSREPTDTQYF
TRBV6-6	TRBJ2-7	14	NA	NA	TGTGCCAGCAGTTACTCGCCTAGCTCCTACGAGCAGTGCTTC	CASSYSPSSYEQCF
TRBV6-1	TRBJ2-7	14	NA	once	TGTGCCAGCCGTAAGGACCGGGATTACTACGAGCAGTACTTC	CASRKDRDYYEQYF
TRBV25-1	TRBJ2-7	15	TRBD1	NA	TGTGCCAGCAGTGGAGGGAGACAGGGGATATACGAGCAGTACTTC	CASSGGRQGIYEQYF
TRBV5-1	TRBJ2-1	15	NA	NA	TGCGCCAGCAGCCCACCCCCTAGCTCCTACAATGAGCAGTTCTTC	CASSPPPSSYNEQFF
TRBV11-2	TRBJ1-1	14	TRBD1	NA	TGTGCCAGCAGCCGAGCCGGGACAGATACTGAAGCTTTCTTT	CASSRAGTDTEAFF
TRBV2	TRBJ2-5	14	TRBD1	NA	TGTGCCAGCAGTGGGAACAGGGGCCAAGAGACCCAGTACTTC	CASSGNRGQETQYF
TRBV7-9	TRBJ1-4	15	NA	NA	TGTGCCAGCAGCTTTTTAGGAAACGGGGATGAAAAACTGTTTTTT	CASSFLGNGDEKLFF
TRBV27	TRBJ1-2	16	TRBD1	few	TGTGCCAGCAGGATCAACCCCGCAGGACAGGGCTATGGCTACACCTTC	CASRINPAGQGYGYTF
TRBV15	TRBJ2-1	15	TRBD1	NA	TGTGCCACCAGCAGACAGGGGGAACCCTACAATGAGCAGTTCTTC	CATSRQGEPYNEQFF
TRBV9	TRBJ2-2	14	NA	once	TGTGCCAGCAGCGTATACGGGAACACCGGGGAGCTGTTTTTT	CASSVYGNTGELFF
TRBV18	TRBJ2-1	17	TRBD1	NA	TGTGCCAGCTCACCCCGAGGTGGGGCAGGGGGCATAGATGAGCAGTTCTTC	CASSPRGGAGGIDEQFF
TRBV7-2	TRBJ2-5	16	TRBD2	NA	TGTGCCAGCAGCTTATCTCTAGCGGGGGGGCAAGAGACCCAGTACTTC	CASSLSLAGGQETQYF
TRBV5-1	TRBJ1-6	15	TRBD1	NA	TGCGCCAGCAGCTCTAGGACAGGGGGCGGTTCACCCCTCCACTTT	CASSSRTGGGSPLHF
TRBV5-1	TRBJ2-5	14	TRBD1	NA	TGCGCCAGCAGCCGGGACAGGGGGTCAGAGACCCAGTACTTC	CASSRDRGSETQYF
TRBV30	TRBJ1-4	15	TRBD1	few	TGTGCCTGGAGTGCCCGGACAGGCGCATATGAAAAACTGTTTTTT	CAWSARTGAYEKLFF
TRBV5-1	TRBJ1-4	16	TRBD1	NA	TGCGCCAGCAGCTCAGTTTGGGGACAGGGGGGCGAAAAACTGTTTTTT	CASSSVWGQGGEKLFF
TRBV5-1	TRBJ1-1	14	NA	NA	TGCGCCAGCAGCTTGGGACGGACTAACACTGAAGCTTTCTTT	CASSLGRTNTEAFF
TRBV5-6	TRBJ1-2	15	NA	NA	TGTGCCAGCAGCTTGAGGACAGTTTATAACTATGGCTACACCTTC	CASSLRTVYNYGYTF
TRBV14	TRBJ1-2	18	TRBD1	NA	TGTGCCAGCAGCCAAATTTCAGGGGGCGTCCGAACGGACTATGGCTACACCTTC	CASSQISGGVRTDYGYTF
TRBV10-2	TRBJ1-5	12	NA	NA	TGCGCCAGCATCGAGGGAAATCAGCCCCAGCATTTT	CASIEGNQPQHF
TRBV5-1	TRBJ1-2	15	TRBD1	NA	TGCGCCAGCAGCGGGGGGACAGGGGTCTCTCAGGGCTACACCTTC	CASSGGTGVSQGYTF
TRBV10-1	TRBJ1-2	16	NA	once	TGCGCCAGCAGTGAGTCGCTTCAGGGTACCCTCTATGGCTACACCTTC	CASSESLQGTLYGYTF
TRBV10-3	TRBJ1-5	13	NA	NA	TGTGCCATCAGACAGGGCGGCAATCAGCCCCAGCATTTT	CAIRQGGNQPQHF
TRBV14	TRBJ2-3	15	TRBD2	NA	TGTGCCAGCAGCCTGGGACTAGCGGTCACAGATACGCAGTATTTT	CASSLGLAVTDTQYF
TRBV10-3	TRBJ2-2	16	NA	once	TGTGCCATCAGTGGTGATAGGGGGAAGGACACCGGGGAGCTGTTTTTT	CAISGDRGKDTGELFF
TRBV6-5	TRBJ1-1	14	TRBD1	NA	TGTGCCAGCAGAGAGACAGGGGCGTACACTGAAGCTTTCTTT	CASRETGAYTEAFF